One sample yielded the 16 T cell receptor beta chains listed below, sequenced in a study of tumor-infiltrating lymphocytes in oesophageal squamous cell carcinoma (dated by TCRdb to 2016 to 2017). Library preparation employed PCR. The sample was run on an Illumina HiSeq 2000. TCRdb redid the processing of the public reads, applying fastp at Q25 and MiXCR, and retained in-frame beta chains. Each CDR3 protein appears once, grouped with its most common genes and DNA. The sample records about 10,000 distinct CDR3 sequences, 50% to 60% of which are singletons. Jointly, the top ten make up over 20% of the sample. Specimen: esophageal tumor tissue. Source of these receptors: a male donor with esophageal squamous cell carcinoma.

CDR3 nucleotide sequence: TGTGCCAGCAGCTTAGCGGGGACAGGGGGCACAGATACGCAGTATTTT. This encodes CASSLAGTGGTDTQYF. V is TRBV7-2 and J is TRBJ2-3; the match to TRBD1 covers 10 bases. Germline CDR1 SGHTA, CDR2 FQGNSA. The CDR3 extends over 16 amino acids. With 0 bases clipped from V and 1 base from J, the junction kept 1 base outside the gene matches.

This clonotype is labeled as medium-sized. The V call is TRBV7-6, the J call TRBJ2-7; weak D call: TRBD1 (6 bases). This CDR3 is built from 15 residues. Germline values: CDR1 SGHVS, CDR2 FNYEAQ. V lost 1 base, J lost 3 bases, and 13 bases lay in between. CDR3 region: CASSLVPGEGYEQYF. In DNA, the CDR3 is TGTGCCAGCAGCTTAGTGCCAGGGGAAGGCTACGAGCAGTACTTC. The entire variable domain, with the rest obtained from reference TRBV7-6 and TRBJ2-7, is as follows: GAGVSQSPRYKVTKRGQDVALRCDPISGHVSLYWYRQALGQGPEFLTYFNYEAQQDKSGLPNDRFSAERPEGSISTLTIQRTEQRDSAMYRCASSLVPGEGYEQYFGPGTRLTVT.

This clonotype showed up just a few times. The chain combines TRBV28 with TRBJ1-5, with D unresolved. Germline V lookup: CDR1 MDHEN, CDR2 SYDVKM. V shed 5 bases and J shed 5 bases, with 7 bases lying between them. There are 12 residues in the CDR3. This CDR3 is CASSDMDQPQHF. CDR3 DNA sequence: TGTGCCAGCAGTGATATGGATCAGCCCCAGCATTTT.

A few counts support this clonotype. Possible read error: a much larger clone is one base away. The chain recombines TRBV14 with TRBJ2-6; 9 positions agree with TRBD1. The J call may be mistaken, given a closer DNA end match to TRBJ2-1. CDR3 length: 14 amino acids. Germline V gives CDR1 SGHDN, CDR2 FVKESK. The CDR3 here is CASSQGTGPYEQFF. The CDR3 DNA follows: TGTGCCAGCAGCCAGGGGACAGGGCCGTACGAGCAGTTCTTC.

The chain recombines TRBV11-3 with TRBJ2-7, with 9 bases that match TRBD2. The end of the DNA fits TRBJ2-1 better, so the J call may be wrong. This CDR3 has 13 amino acids. CDR1 is SGHNT and CDR2 is YENEEA in the germline V gene. CDR3 nucleotide sequence: TGTGCCAGCAGCCCGGGGCGGGAGGGAGAGCAGTTCTTC. It yields the protein CASSPGREGEQFF.

A single count supports this clonotype. The rearrangement joins TRBV10-3 to TRBJ2-3, with 11 bases fitting TRBD1. The end of the DNA is better explained by TRBJ2-1, so the J call may be wrong. CDR3 length: 14 amino acids. Germline V lookup: CDR1 ENHRY, CDR2 SYGVKD. CDR3 DNA sequence: TGTGCCACCGGAACCGGGACAGGGGGTAATGAGCAGTTCTTC. It specifies CATGTGTGGNEQFF.

V and J are TRBV7-6 and TRBJ1-3; D possibly corresponds to TRBD1 (6 bases). The CDR3 consists of 13 residues. The germline V and J ends were trimmed by 4 bases and 6 bases, with 10 bases remaining between them. Germline CDR1 SGHVS, CDR2 FNYEAQ. The CDR3 reads CASSSRGANTIYF. As DNA, the CDR3 is TGTGCCAGCAGCTCCAGGGGTGCAAACACCATATATTTT.

In this sample, this clonotype turned up once. The conserved phenylalanine or tryptophan is not found at the CDR3 terminus, so this likely reflects a read error. V gene TRBV7-3 combines with J gene TRBJ2-1; 8 nucleotides line up with TRBD2. Matching the DNA end better, TRBJ2-5 makes the J call doubtful. This CDR3 contains 13 residues. The germline V gene has CDR1 SGHTA and CDR2 FQGTGA. The CDR3 DNA sequence: TGTGCCAGCAGCTCGGGACTAGAACAGACCCAGTACGTC. Encoded protein: CASSSGLEQTQYV.

This clonotype was seen at least ten times. The chain's CDR3 is CASSRRGHGDNEQFF. DNA for the CDR3: TGTGCCAGTAGCCGACGGGGCCATGGGGACAATGAGCAGTTCTTC. The J gene is TRBJ2-1, the V gene TRBV19; perhaps D is TRBD1 or TRBD2 (5 bases each). Looked up from germline, CDR1 is LNHDA and CDR2 is SQIVND (reference sequence). The CDR3 covers 15 residues. Trimming left V 6 bases short and J 5 bases short, with 17 bases between. Filled out from reference TRBV19 and TRBJ2-1, the complete variable domain reads DGGITQSPKYLFRKEGQNVTLSCEQNLNHDAMYWYRQDPGQGLRLIYYSQIVNDFQKGDIAEGYSVSREKKESFPLTVTSAQKNPTAFYLCASSRRGHGDNEQFFGPGTRLTVL.

This clonotype was picked up many times. The chain couples TRBV5-1 to TRBJ1-5; a weak D match, TRBD1 (5 bases). Germline values: CDR1 SGHRS, CDR2 YFSETQ. The CDR3 has 14 amino acids. V lost 5 bases to trimming and J lost 1 base, with 10 bases between them. CDR3 bases: TGCGCCAGCAGTCCCGGGACCAGCAATCAGCCCCAGCATTTT. It specifies CASSPGTSNQPQHF.

The chain has TRBV7-8 and TRBJ2-1; 13 bases agree with TRBD2. Germline V gives CDR1 SGHVS, CDR2 FQNEAQ. V was pared by 0 bases and J by 3 bases, with 11 bases of the junction left unmatched. The CDR3 is made up of 20 amino acids. The CDR3 reads CASSLAEWKTSGRYYNEQFF. In DNA, the CDR3 is TGTGCCAGCAGCTTAGCGGAATGGAAGACTAGCGGGAGGTACTACAATGAGCAGTTCTTC.

As concerns this clonotype: The CDR3 does not end in the conserved phenylalanine or tryptophan, so this is likely a read error. No DNA is shown, since the ends of the CDR3 on it are uncertain; the CDR3 is the one TCRdb lists. V and J are TRBV7-6 and TRBJ2-5. A total of 15 residues make up the CDR3, ends included. Germline-derived CDR1 and CDR2 are SGHVS and FNYEAQ. The CDR3 spells CASSFQYSYEQYFGS.

This clonotype was observed a handful of times. The chain employs TRBV7-2 and TRBJ2-5, with TRBD2 matching over 8 bases. CDR3 size: 15 residues. Trimming at V came to 3 bases and at J to 2 bases, leaving 5 bases not matched to a gene. Germline CDR1 reads SGHTA; CDR2 reads FQGNSA. CDR3 DNA: TGTGCCAGCAGCTTTATTAGCGGGACTCAAGAGACCCAGTACTTC. It translates to CASSFISGTQETQYF.

The chain joins TRBV11-2 to TRBJ2-7; D gene ambiguous. The J call could be wrong; TRBJ2-1 is a better fit for the DNA end. This CDR3 is 13 amino acids long. Germline-derived CDR1 and CDR2 are SGHAT and FQNNGV. CDR3 nucleotides: TGTGCCAGCAGCTTAGCGGTATACAATGAGCAGTTCTTC. This codes for CASSLAVYNEQFF.

This chain links TRBV7-2 with TRBJ2-1; 10 nucleotides agree with TRBD2. This CDR3 region has 18 residues. The germline V gene encodes CDR1 SGHTA and CDR2 FQGNSA. V shed 2 bases and J 4 bases; nucleotides not matched to a gene: 11. CDR3 in amino acids: CASSLSITSGAGYNEQFF. The CDR3 nucleotides read TGTGCCAGCAGCTTAAGCATTACTAGCGGGGCCGGATACAATGAGCAGTTCTTC. Drawing the rest from reference TRBV7-2 and TRBJ2-1, the complete variable domain is GAGVSQSPSNKVTEKGKDVELRCDPISGHTALYWYRQSLGQGLEFLIYFQGNSAPDKSGLPSDRFSAERTGGSVSTLTIQRTQQEDSAVYLCASSLSITSGAGYNEQFFGPGTRLTVL.

The chain employs TRBV28 and TRBJ2-1; D might be TRBD1 (5 bases). The end of the DNA is better explained by TRBJ1-2, so the J call may be wrong. CDR3 length equals 17 residues. Germline V CDR1 and CDR2: MDHEN, SYDVKM. CDR3 amino acids: CASSFEAGLLANYGYTF. The CDR3 nucleotides are TGTGCCAGCAGTTTTGAAGCGGGACTCTTAGCTAACTATGGCTACACCTTC.